Detailed here is one TCR beta chain. Other DNA sequences from this sample encode an identical CDR3 as well. The data derive from a study of blood T cell repertoires in COVID-19. As for the study in general: From T cells, B-cell-depleted T cells, or PBMCs came the material, which was cDNA or gDNA.

Profiling relied on immunoSEQ multiplex PCR, and the TCRdb table lists in-frame clones only, not all of them. The table includes around 230,000 clones, roughly 86% detected once. CDR3 size: 15 residues. The ends were cut back, 0 bases at V and 0 bases at J, with 9 bases in the middle. Germline V gene lookup returns CDR1 GTSNPN and CDR2 SVGIG (reference sequence). V is TRBV30 and J is TRBJ1-5; tentative D call: TRBD1 (6 bases). The sequence was collected from a man younger than 30 with acute COVID-19. The sequenced sample consisted of PBMCs or T cells enriched from blood (not recorded which). The CDR3 reads CAWSVGGNSNQPQHF. The CDR3 DNA reads TGTGCCTGGAGTGTAGGGGGTAATAGCAATCAGCCCCAGCATTTT.